The 5 T cell receptor beta chains reported below all come from one sample, sequenced in a study of blood T cell repertoires in COVID-19. Clones were read by immunoSEQ multiplex PCR, and TCRdb kept only the in-frame ones, dropping some. The sample includes over 400,000 clones, less than 90% seen only once; the top ten take under 8.5%. Source material: peripheral blood. The receptors were gathered from a woman aged 45-65 years with COVID-19, enrolled during active disease.

The genes are TRBV13 and TRBJ2-7, with D possibly TRBD1 on 6 matching bases. Trimming removed 7 bases at V and 7 bases at J, with 20 bases between. The V gene's germline CDR1 is PRHDT and CDR2 FYEKMQ (reference sequence). The CDR3 is 14 amino acids. The CDR3 here is CASTPGRGLAEQYF. The CDR3 nucleotides are TGTGCCAGCACCCCCGGCAGGGGCCTGGCTGAGCAGTACTTC. Full variable domain (missing parts from reference TRBV13 and TRBJ2-7): AAGVIQSPRHLIKEKRETATLKCYPIPRHDTVYWYQQGPGQDPQFLISFYEKMQSDKGSIPDRFSAQQFSDYHSELNMSSLELGDSALYFCASTPGRGLAEQYFGPGTRLTVT.

This clone was picked up one time. This chain joins TRBV6-1 and TRBJ2-1; 7 positions match TRBD2. Per the germline V gene, CDR1 is MNHNS and CDR2 is SASEGT. V trimming: 0 bases; J trimming: 8 bases; junction bases outside the gene matches: 7. This CDR3 region has 15 residues. CDR3: CASSEAVRGNDEQFF. The DNA of the CDR3 is TGTGCCAGCAGTGAAGCGGTGCGGGGGAACGATGAGCAGTTCTTC.

V usage is TRBV10-3 and J usage is TRBJ1-1; D call uncertain. With 4 bases removed from V and 0 bases from J, the gap between germline ends came to 9 bases. This CDR3 contains 14 residues. Germline V CDR1 and CDR2: ENHRY, SYGVKD. The CDR3 protein is CAISGRDMNTEAFF. The CDR3 bases are TGTGCCATCAGTGGGAGGGATATGAACACTGAAGCTTTCTTT.

V and J are TRBV6-6 and TRBJ1-6; D is perhaps TRBD1 (5 bases). Trimming removed 6 bases from V and 7 bases from J, with 13 bases in between. CDR1 and CDR2 from the germline V gene are MNHNY and SVGAGI (reference sequence). This CDR3 has 14 residues. CDR3 nucleotide sequence: TGTGCCAGCAGAGAAGGGGCGGAAAATTCACCCCTCCACTTT. Amino acids: CASREGAENSPLHF.

The chain has TRBV7-6 and TRBJ1-3, with D possibly being TRBD1 (6 bases). V lost 1 base and J lost 7, with 17 bases in between. The CDR3 loop spans 16 amino acids. Per the germline V gene, CDR1 is SGHVS and CDR2 is FNYEAQ. The CDR3 protein is CASSLVDSFSPNTIYF. Written as DNA, the CDR3 is TGTGCCAGCAGCTTAGTGGACAGTTTCTCCCCTAACACCATATATTTT.